What follows describes a single TCR beta chain. This clone has just a few counts. Its target antigen remains unknown. No base qualities exist here, and no much larger clone lies one base off it. This sample's time point label indicates: around 4 weeks on oral tofacitinib. The treatment or condition label, as the study defines it: oral pan-JAK inhibitor, 5-10 mg twice daily. Peripheral blood and lesional scalp punch biopsies were obtained from patients with alopecia areata. PBMCs were isolated by density centrifugation and stained for CD3, CD4 and CD8, after which CD4+ and CD8+ T cells were sorted on a FACSAria. Libraries were constructed by the immunoSEQ multiplex PCR assay. For TCR sequencing, RNA was extracted from every sample and reverse transcribed into cDNA to serve as template. SuperScript III was used for first-strand cDNA synthesis, primed with a 2:1 mix of oligo-dT and random hexamers. A synthetic immune receptor repertoire was used to assess amplification bias, and residual bias was removed computationally. Turning to the authors' computational methods: Raw reads were preprocessed for error removal, and CDR3 was defined according to IMGT conventions as running from the conserved cysteine to phenylalanine. Clonality was computed by normalizing Shannon entropy by log2 of the number of productive unique TCRs and subtracting the result from 1. CD4 or CD8 identity of scalp clones was inferred by cross-referencing scalp TCRbeta sequences with sorted blood CD4 and CD8 repertoires. This is the immuneACCESS table as TCRdb keeps it, with only in-frame sequences that have V and J called. A part of the clones is gone; compared with another copy, unresolved V genes explain less than half, and the rest is unexplained. V and J calls plus clone size are reproduced from that table; the DNA served to infer D and trimming. Here the sample has a few hundred thousand clones; more than 45% occur a single time. Roughly 1.6% of the sample lies in the top ten.

This record belongs to a study of CD8+ T cells in alopecia areata (dated by TCRdb to 2017 to 2018). Concerning the study at large: The treated patients, all with moderate-to-severe alopecia areata, were enrolled in an open-label pilot trial of oral tofacitinib given at 5 to 10 mg twice daily. High-throughput TCRbeta sequencing was used to examine T cell clonal expansion in alopecia areata in both the C3H/HeJ mouse model and human patients. Tofacitinib-treated patients had biopsies at baseline and at 4 and 24 weeks of treatment, with a later scalp biopsy in several patients. Clonality in the scalp was compared among normal scalp (n=4), patchy alopecia areata scalp (n=8), and alopecia totalis/universalis scalp (n=8). The RNA source kit depended on sample type: the PAXgene miRNA kit for fixed scalp, the miRNeasy kit for PBMCs, and the RNeasy kit for mouse skin. Amplification of TCRbeta CDR3 regions was done by immunoSEQ multiplex PCR using 35 Vbeta forward primers and 13 Jbeta reverse primers. Patients received tofacitinib for 6 to 18 months and were then followed off drug for 6 months to check for delayed response and recurrence. In treated patients, disease severity was measured using the SALT score, which gives the percentage of scalp surface area affected. Scalp tissue and sorted CD4+ and CD8+ peripheral blood T cells from patchy and totalis/universalis alopecia areata patients and from healthy controls were covered by human TCRbeta sequencing.

Summary of the overall study and its limitations: Shared TCR sequences between patients were less evident than in mice, which may be partly attributable to HLA diversity in the patient population. Unlike mouse skin, which is dominated by gammadelta T cells, normal human skin has resident alphabeta T cells that are also sequenced, and this complicates analysis of the scalp TCR repertoire. Because the treated cohort was small and included a single nonresponder, larger studies are needed to assess links between baseline CD8+ expansion and response. Lesional scalp, especially in alopecia totalis/universalis, showed higher clonality and more expanded CD8+ clones than normal scalp, suggesting antigenic drive. Scalp clonality and the number of expanded CD8+ clones among the top 100 scalp clones were significantly decreased by tofacitinib. During tofacitinib treatment, many expanded lesional clones stuck around in both scalp and blood, and this persistence may partly explain why relapse happens after treatment is stopped.

The CDR3 numbers 11 residues from cysteine through phenylalanine. The entry retains the CDR3 DNA only, 33 bases that are in frame from base 1. CDR1 and CDR2, looked up from the germline V gene (reference sequence), are LNHDA and SQIVND. At the junction V is shortened by 6 bases and J by 7 bases, with 9 bases in between. The sequence is built from TRBV19 and TRBJ1-1; tentative D gene TRBD1, with 5 bases matching. The sample here was CD4+ T cells sorted from blood, taken at week 4, from a patient treated with tofacitinib. This clonotype was obtained from a human donor with alopecia areata. CDR3 reads: CASRGEGEAFF. The bases are TGTGCCAGTAGGGGGGAGGGTGAAGCTTTCTTT.